The 28 T cell receptor beta chains below come from one sample, sequenced in a study of tissue T cells after allogeneic stem cell transplantation. Described time point: mouse harvest day 7 after allogeneic transplant. The graft held 10^6 splenic CD5+ T cells and 10^7 T-cell-depleted bone marrow cells. Data came from immunoSEQ multiplex PCR; TCRdb stores just in-frame clones and leaves some out. The data show around 10,000 clones, with around two fifths seen just once and roughly 2% held by the top ten. What was sequenced was skin. These receptors all come from a female BALB/c mouse given C57BL/6 T cells with graft-versus-host disease after an allogeneic hematopoietic cell transplant.

Note on this clone: The gene names here belong to mouse. The read finishes 1 residue shy of the CDR3 end, and the germline J gene is used to complete it. The V and J genes are TRBV26 and TRBJ1-1; 8 bases align to TRBD1. In germline, CDR1 is KGHPV, CDR2 FQNQEV (reference sequence). The CDR3 loop spans 14 amino acids. V shed 3 bases and J 4 bases; nucleotides not matched to a gene: 4. The part of the CDR3 DNA that was read is TGTGCCAGCAGTCTACAGGGGGGGAGCACAGAAGTCTTC. This gives the protein CASSLQGGSTEVF. The full-length CDR3 reads as CASSLQGGSTEVFF.

This clone was found once. Gene names are the mouse ones. The CDR3 end falls 1 residue outside the read, so it is completed with the germline J gene. The chain combines TRBV31 with TRBJ1-1; 9 positions agree with TRBD1. Per the germline V gene, CDR1 is GKSSPN and CDR2 is SITVG. The CDR3 runs to 13 residues. V shed 7 bases, J shed 0 bases, and the junction held 3 bases outside the gene matches. The CDR3 sequence is CASGTGPNTEVFF. CDR3 DNA, as far as it was read: TGTGCCTCCGGGACAGGGCCAAACACAGAAGTCTTC.

Concerning this clone: Germline and genes here are mouse. The read halts 1 residue ahead of the CDR3 end, with the missing end drawn from the germline J gene. The rearrangement joins TRBV26 to TRBJ2-7; 8 bases map to TRBD2. Losses at the gene ends were 1 base for V and 7 bases for J; bases not matched to a gene: 0. Germline lookup yields CDR1 KGHPV and CDR2 FQNQEV (reference sequence). The CDR3 has 12 residues. Incomplete CDR3 DNA: TGTGCCAGCAGTCTGTTGGGGGGGGAACAGTAC. Its translation: CASSLLGGEQY. The complete CDR3 sequence is CASSLLGGEQYF.

About this clone: Mouse names are used for the genes. The CDR3 end is not reached by the read, which stops 1 residue before it; the germline J gene fills it in. V gene TRBV12-1 combines with J gene TRBJ2-3; 10 bases align to TRBD2. J was trimmed by 1 base and V by 4 bases; bases with no gene match: 7. Germline CDR1 and CDR2: SGHSN and HYEKVE. The CDR3 totals 16 residues. Here the CDR3 reads CASSRLGGAGAETLYF. CDR3 bases read: TGTGCCAGCTCCCGACTGGGGGGCGCAGGTGCAGAAACGCTGTAT.

This clone was seen more than once but under ten times. Any gene name here is a mouse gene name. The CDR3 end lies 1 residue beyond the end of the read and is filled in from the germline J gene. The chain joins TRBV29 to TRBJ2-2; D is ambiguous. This CDR3 comprises 11 residues. V was pared by 6 bases and J by 4 bases, with 3 bases between. The germline V gene has CDR1 MSHET and CDR2 SYDVDS. The CDR3: CASRATGQLYF. The part of the CDR3 DNA that was read is TGTGCTAGCAGGGCCACCGGGCAGCTCTAC.

Concerning this clone: Each gene name is a mouse one. The read ends 1 residue before the CDR3 terminus; that terminus is restored from the germline J gene. V usage is TRBV5 and J usage is TRBJ1-1; no clear D. The ends were cut back, 0 bases at V and 0 bases at J, with 5 bases in the middle. In germline, CDR1 is LGHNA, CDR2 YNLKQL (reference sequence). CDR3 length equals 14 residues. The part of the CDR3 DNA that was read is TGTGCCAGCAGCCAAGACTGGGCAAACACAGAAGTCTTC. Its translation is CASSQDWANTEVF. In full, the CDR3 is CASSQDWANTEVFF.

This clone has just a few counts. All gene names here are mouse names. The read gets to within 1 residue of the CDR3 end, and the germline J gene fills in the rest. The rearrangement links TRBV16 to TRBJ1-3, with D unresolved. Germline CDR1 is SGHSA and CDR2 is FRNQAP. The germline V and J ends were trimmed by 2 bases and 0 bases, with 5 bases remaining between them. This CDR3 contains 14 residues. CDR3 sequence reads: CASSLSVSGNTLYF. The sequenced part of the CDR3 DNA is TGTGCAAGCAGCTTATCGGTTTCTGGAAATACGCTCTAT.

This clone was seen more than once but under ten times. Gene and germline names: mouse. The read ends 1 residue before the CDR3 terminus; that terminus is restored from the germline J gene. The J gene is TRBJ1-4, the V gene TRBV3; tentative D call: TRBD1 (6 bases). CDR3 length equals 14 residues. Germline values: CDR1 SNHLY, CDR2 FYNGKV (reference sequence). The V end was cut by 5 bases, the J end by 4 bases, with 11 bases between. The CDR3 protein is CASSPGGFNERLFF. CDR3 DNA, as far as it was read: TGTGCCAGCAGCCCCGGGGGCTTCAACGAAAGATTATTT.

Only a few counts were recorded for this clone. These gene names are mouse names. The DNA ends 1 residue before the CDR3 does, and the rest of the CDR3 is filled in from the germline J gene. The chain is built from TRBV26 and TRBJ2-2; perhaps TRBD2 as D (6 bases). The CDR3 runs to 15 residues. Trimming left V 3 bases short and J 0 bases short, with 8 bases between. CDR1 is KGHPV, CDR2 FQNQEV, per germline (reference sequence). CDR3 DNA, as far as it was read: TGTGCCAGCAGTCTCTGGGGTTCAAACACCGGGCAGCTCTAC. This translates into CASSLWGSNTGQLY. The CDR3 in its entirety is CASSLWGSNTGQLYF.

With respect to this clone: Gene names are mouse gene names. Sequencing ends 1 residue short of the CDR3 end; the germline J gene provides the rest. The chain combines TRBV3 with TRBJ1-1; perhaps TRBD1 as D (5 bases). The CDR3 is 13 amino acids. The germline V gene has CDR1 SNHLY and CDR2 FYNGKV (reference sequence). The ends were cut back, 5 bases at V and 5 bases at J, with 12 bases in the middle. CDR3 in amino acids: CASSPRDRTEVFF. CDR3 DNA (partial): TGTGCCAGCAGCCCCCGGGACCGAACAGAAGTCTTC.

This clone came up a few times. Genes and germline are mouse. The read ends 1 residue early relative to the CDR3; the germline J gene fills the gap. The chain carries TRBV26 and TRBJ1-1; 12 nucleotides match TRBD1. The CDR3 loop spans 13 amino acids. The germline V gene has CDR1 KGHPV and CDR2 FQNQEV (reference sequence). Trimming cost V 2 bases and J 10 bases; bases outside gene matches: 2. The DNA read from the CDR3 is TGTGCCAGCAGTCTGCCGGGACAGGGGGCAGTCTTC. This gives the protein CASSLPGQGAVF. Given in full, the CDR3 is CASSLPGQGAVFF.

In regard to this clone: Mouse gene names apply. The DNA read from the CDR3 is TGTGCCAGCAGTCCGGGACAACGCAACGAAAGATTATTT. Translation gives CASSPGQRNERLF. The whole CDR3 reads CASSPGQRNERLFF. The chain employs TRBV26 and TRBJ1-4, with D possibly TRBD1 on 6 matching bases. The CDR3 end is not reached by the read, which stops 1 residue before it; the germline J gene fills it in. With 4 bases removed from V and 4 bases from J, the gap between germline ends came to 10 bases. The V gene's germline CDR1 is KGHPV and CDR2 FQNQEV (reference sequence). CDR3 length: 14 amino acids.

Comment on this clone: All gene names here are mouse names. The read terminates 1 residue before the CDR3 end, so the remaining end is supplied by the germline J gene. This sequence joins TRBV26 and TRBJ1-6; 10 bases are shared with TRBD1. TRBJ1-6 is marked as an open reading frame, function uncertain. With 4 bases clipped from V and 8 bases from J, the junction kept 5 bases outside the gene matches. Per germline, CDR1 KGHPV and CDR2 FQNQEV (reference sequence). CDR3 length: 15 residues. The CDR3 here is CASSPGQGRHSPLYF. The sequenced CDR3 bases are TGTGCCAGCAGTCCGGGACAGGGGAGGCATTCGCCCCTCTAC.

Regarding this clone: Mouse gene names and germline throughout. The CDR3 is cut off 1 residue early in the read; its end comes from the germline J gene. The chain recombines TRBV3 with TRBJ2-4; TRBD1 agrees at 10 bases. The germline CDR1 and CDR2 sequences are SNHLY and FYNGKV (reference sequence). V lost 4 bases and J lost 3; bases outside the gene matches: 1. This CDR3 region has 14 residues. The CDR3 bases that were read are TGTGCCAGCAGCTGGACAGGGGGACAAAACACCTTGTAC. Translation gives CASSWTGGQNTLY. The whole CDR3 reads CASSWTGGQNTLYF.

A note on this clone: Genes and germline are mouse. Coverage ceases 1 residue before the CDR3 finishes, and the germline J gene fills in the end. V gene TRBV26 combines with J gene TRBJ2-4; TRBD1 is a possible D gene (6 bases). Trimming took off 3 bases at V and 0 bases at J, with 13 bases between the two ends. Germline V lookup: CDR1 KGHPV, CDR2 FQNQEV (reference sequence). This CDR3 region has 16 residues. CDR3 region: CASSLGPGASQNTLYF. The sequenced CDR3 bases are TGTGCCAGCAGTCTAGGGCCAGGGGCGAGTCAAAACACCTTGTAC.

About this clone itself: The germline and genes are mouse ones. Read coverage stops 1 residue before the CDR3 terminus; the germline J gene supplies the remainder. This chain joins TRBV16 and TRBJ2-5; TRBD2 agrees at 13 bases. Looked up from germline, CDR1 is SGHSA and CDR2 is FRNQAP. This CDR3 comprises 18 residues. Unmatched junction bases numbered 9, after V lost 5 bases and J lost 1 base. The CDR3 spells CASSPHPGLGGDQDTQYF. The DNA read from the CDR3 is TGTGCAAGCAGCCCCCACCCGGGACTGGGGGGGGACCAAGACACCCAGTAC.

This clone was observed a handful of times. Gene names denote mouse genes. The CDR3 end is not reached by the read, which stops 1 residue before it; the germline J gene fills it in. The chain combines TRBV14 with TRBJ2-5; D unclear. Germline CDR1 SGHDT, CDR2 FRDEAV. Trimming shortened V by 1 base and J by 5 bases, and 5 bases separated the two germline ends. There are 12 residues in the CDR3. CDR3 protein: CASSFSPDTQYF. The sequenced part of the CDR3 DNA is TGTGCCAGCAGTTTCAGTCCAGACACCCAGTAC.

As regards this clone: Any gene name here is a mouse gene name. The read gets to within 1 residue of the CDR3 end, and the germline J gene fills in the rest. The chain couples TRBV3 to TRBJ1-4; TRBD1 aligns across 8 bases. Per germline, CDR1 SNHLY and CDR2 FYNGKV (reference sequence). This CDR3 has 14 amino acids. V lost 4 bases to trimming and J lost 4 bases; unmatched junction nucleotides: 2. Incomplete CDR3 DNA: TGTGCCAGCAGCTCAGGGGGCTACAACGAAAGATTATTT. Residues: CASSSGGYNERLF. From start to end, the CDR3 is CASSSGGYNERLFF.

Regarding this clone: Each gene name is a mouse one. Read data end 1 residue before the CDR3 end; the end is taken from the germline J gene. The rearrangement uses TRBV26 and TRBJ2-2, with 8 positions matching TRBD2. CDR3 size: 16 residues. J was trimmed by 0 bases and V by 1 base; bases with no gene match: 1. Germline lookup yields CDR1 KGHPV and CDR2 FQNQEV (reference sequence). CDR3 DNA, as far as it was read: TGTGCCAGCAGTCTGTTCTGGGGGGCAAACACCGGGCAGCTCTAC. Translated: CASSLFWGANTGQLY. The CDR3 in its entirety is CASSLFWGANTGQLYF.

About this clone itself: The gene names here belong to mouse. The read finishes 1 residue shy of the CDR3 end, and the germline J gene is used to complete it. V usage is TRBV24 and J usage is TRBJ2-1; the D gene is possibly TRBD2 (6 bases). The germline V and J ends were trimmed by 3 bases and 0 bases, with 9 bases remaining between them. The CDR3 has 15 amino acids. Germline V gives CDR1 KGHTA, CDR2 FRNEEI. CDR3 DNA, as far as it was read: TGTGCCAGCAGTCTTGATGGGGGTAACTATGCTGAGCAGTTC. It is translated as CASSLDGGNYAEQF. The whole CDR3 protein is CASSLDGGNYAEQFF.

In regard to this clone: The gene symbols are mouse symbols. The read finishes 1 residue shy of the CDR3 end, and the germline J gene is used to complete it. The chain couples TRBV26 to TRBJ2-4; D unclear. This CDR3 has 13 amino acids. The germline V gene encodes CDR1 KGHPV and CDR2 FQNQEV (reference sequence). Trimming left V 2 bases short and J 4 bases short, with 7 bases between. CDR3 bases read: TGTGCCAGCAGTCTGAGACAAAAAAACACCTTGTAC. Its translation: CASSLRQKNTLY. The complete CDR3 sequence is CASSLRQKNTLYF.

This clone was detected only a few times. Gene names refer to mouse genes. The sequence runs out 1 residue before the end of the CDR3; the remainder is reconstructed from the germline J gene. The rearrangement uses TRBV26 and TRBJ1-3, with 7 positions matching TRBD1. This CDR3 has 14 residues. The germline gives CDR1 KGHPV, CDR2 FQNQEV (reference sequence). With 4 bases clipped from V and 2 bases from J, the junction kept 2 bases outside the gene matches. CDR3 sequence: CASSQGAPGNTLYF. CDR3 DNA (partial): TGTGCCAGCAGTCAGGGGGCGCCTGGAAATACGCTCTAT.

This clone has a handful of counts. Gene names are mouse gene names. The observed sequence ends 1 residue before the CDR3 terminus, with the missing tail filled in from the germline J gene. J is TRBJ1-4 and V is TRBV3; D might be TRBD1 (5 bases). The CDR3 has 14 residues. Between the trimmed V and J ends, which lost 2 bases and 7 bases, there was a span of 11 bases. Germline V CDR1 and CDR2: SNHLY, FYNGKV (reference sequence). CDR3 amino acids: CASSLSGRGERLFF. CDR3 DNA (partial): TGTGCCAGCAGCTTATCAGGGAGAGGCGAAAGATTATTT.

This clone was counted only a few times. The genes are named according to mouse. Read sequence stops 1 residue before the CDR3 end, and the germline J gene provides the missing end. This rearrangement joins TRBV16 to TRBJ1-4, with D possibly being TRBD1 (5 bases). Trimming took 0 bases from V and 4 from J, leaving 9 bases between them. The CDR3 runs 15 residues. The V gene's germline CDR1 is SGHSA and CDR2 FRNQAP. The CDR3 DNA, read in part, is TGTGCAAGCAGCTTAGAGGGCGGGGGCAACGAAAGATTATTT. Protein product: CASSLEGGGNERLF. The entire CDR3 sequence reads CASSLEGGGNERLFF.

With regard to this clone: The germline and genes are mouse ones. The read terminates 1 residue before the CDR3 end, so the remaining end is supplied by the germline J gene. The chain combines TRBV26 with TRBJ2-3, with 13 nucleotides matching TRBD2. Per the germline V gene, CDR1 is KGHPV and CDR2 is FQNQEV (reference sequence). The junction had 3 bases not matched to a gene; V was cut back by 4 bases and J by 2 bases. The CDR3 consists of 16 residues. CDR3 DNA (partial): TGTGCCAGCAGTCCGGGACTGGGGGGGATTGCAGAAACGCTGTAT. Encoded protein: CASSPGLGGIAETLY. The CDR3 reads in full as CASSPGLGGIAETLYF.

Concerning this clone itself: Genes here carry mouse names. Coverage ceases 1 residue before the CDR3 finishes, and the germline J gene fills in the end. J is TRBJ2-4 and V is TRBV2, with 12 bases lining up with TRBD2. This CDR3 has 17 amino acids. Per germline, CDR1 LGHNA and CDR2 YSYQKL. J was trimmed by 1 base and V by 3 bases; bases with no gene match: 5. CDR3 bases read: TGTGCCAGCAGCCAGCGACTGGGGGGGCCGGGTCAAAACACCTTGTAC. Translated: CASSQRLGGPGQNTLY. The whole CDR3 protein is CASSQRLGGPGQNTLYF.

Points on this clone: Germline and genes: mouse. The observed sequence ends 1 residue before the CDR3 terminus, with the missing tail filled in from the germline J gene. The V gene is TRBV26, the J gene TRBJ2-4, with a possible D match to TRBD1 (6 bases). Germline loops: CDR1 KGHPV, CDR2 FQNQEV (reference sequence). Trimming removed 3 bases from V and 6 bases from J, with 7 bases in between. This CDR3 comprises 12 residues. CDR3 sequence: CASSLDRNTLYF. The CDR3 bases that were read are TGTGCCAGCAGTCTCGACAGGAACACCTTGTAC. The whole variable domain, remainder taken from reference TRBV26 and TRBJ2-4, is NSKVIQTPRYLVKGQGQKAKMRCIPEKGHPVVFWYQQNKNNEFKFLINFQNQEVLQQIDMTEKRFSAECPSNSPCSLEIQSSEAGDSALYLCASSLDRNTLYFGAGTRLSVL.

On this clone itself: A read error is possible here, since a much larger clone lies one base away. The germline and genes are mouse ones. The CDR3 is cut off 1 residue early in the read; its end comes from the germline J gene. The chain employs TRBV26 and TRBJ2-7, with TRBD2 matching 10 bases. J was trimmed by 4 bases and V by 6 bases; bases with no gene match: 3. Germline V gene sequence: CDR1 KGHPV, CDR2 FQNQEV (reference sequence). The CDR3 runs 13 residues. The CDR3 sequence: CASSSGLGYEQYF. CDR3 DNA (partial): TGTGCCAGCAGCTCGGGACTGGGGTATGAACAGTAC.